This section outlines one T cell receptor beta chain sequence together with its context. Its recognized antigen is unknown. Base qualities are not at hand, and no much larger clone is one base apart. These data come from a study of T cell responses to AZD1222 COVID-19 vaccine (dated by TCRdb to about 2021). Regarding the complete study: Because spike-specific TCR depth and breadth did not differ between the two schedules, AZD1222 recipients who got a second dose at roughly 4 weeks were pooled with those who got a second dose at roughly 12 weeks. A total of just over 230 trial participants underwent TCR sequencing, of whom around 210 had received two doses of AZD1222 and 26 had received two doses of the MenACWY control vaccine. Trial participants were enrolled by age into subgroups of 18-55, 56-69 and 70-plus years, and around 150, 28 and 57 TCR-sequenced participants, respectively, were included in these subgroups.

Study-level results and caveats: After two AZD1222 doses, both the breadth and the depth of spike-specific TCRs were significantly higher than at day 0 and than in MenACWY recipients. CD4 TCRs associated with the vaccine covered the entire spike protein, and the dominant responses were in regions 160-218 and 743-854. Participants were mostly white British, with more females than males. The authors suggested clonal diversity may have been underestimated. Epitopes outside the regions mutated in the B.1.351 and B.1.1.7 variants were reportedly recognized by nearly half of the unique spike-specific TCRs. No day 14 peak-response samples were available, so repertoires were characterized only after the peak T cell response. Conclusions about previously exposed vaccinees are limited, since just 6 or 7 AZD1222 recipients were seropositive for SARS-CoV-2 at baseline. The 56-69-year group was small, and its depth increase did not reach significance, likely because of low power.

The CDR3 numbers 13 residues from cysteine through phenylalanine. Solely the CDR3 DNA is kept, with 39 bases framed from the first base. V and J are truncated by 5 bases and 2 bases respectively, leaving an intervening sequence of 10 bases. What this sample's time point label stands for: baseline before first vaccination. The vaccinee samples were drawn from two UK trials, COV001 and COV002, one of which was a single-blind randomized controlled phase 2/3 trial testing AZD1222 (ChAdOx1 nCoV-19) in healthy adults. For TCRbeta chain sequencing, PBMC samples from trial participants were taken at day 0 and at day 28 after the second dose. The CDR3 regions of human TCRbeta chains were analyzed by immunosequencing. The authors' pipeline ran thus. Repertoire TCRs were matched against a reference library of SARS-CoV-2-specific TCRs generated with the MIRA antigen-specificity platform. Breadth was defined as the fraction of unique TCRs that were SARS-CoV-2-associated, and depth was defined as the fraction of total T cells that were SARS-CoV-2-associated. Each spike-specific TCR was assigned to its reactive spike region and to a CD4 or CD8 class using the MIRA data. Log10-transformed breadth and depth values were compared by one-way ANOVA with Sidak's multiple comparisons tests. TCRdb provides this immuneACCESS table in a form limited to in-frame rearrangements. Some clones are lacking; in checked studies, under half of them reflect an unresolved V gene, and why the rest are absent is not known. D and trimming come from the DNA, and the V and J calls and clone size come from that table. The sample has fewer than 150,000 clones on record, roughly 88% of them singletons. Together, the top ten hold roughly 6.2% of the sample.

The source was peripheral blood, collected on day 0 of AZD1222 vaccination. The sequence links TRBV12-3 or TRBV12-4 to TRBJ2-7, with the D gene not confidently named. The sequence was collected from an adult in good health. The nucleotides read TGTGCCAGCAGTCTACAGACTGCCTACGAGCAGTACTTC. Its protein product is CASSLQTAYEQYF.